This T cell receptor beta chain came from a study of vaccination effects on CD4 cells after COVID-19. Study details: It was a median of 72 days after the second dose that post-vaccine samples were obtained.

J was trimmed by 7 bases and V by 5 bases; bases with no gene match: 10. The CDR3 loop spans 15 amino acids. Germline CDR1 and CDR2: MNHEY and SVGEGT. Using viral peptide pools, the ViraFEST assay grew out antigen-specific CD4+ T cells prior to sequencing. Following 10 days of culture, CD4+ T cells were isolated. Participants were vaccinated with two doses of either the BNT162b2 or mRNA-1273 vaccine. Nucleocapsid antibodies stayed negative before and after vaccination, showing no earlier SARS-CoV-2 infection. Researchers reported culturing 2 million or so PBMC in each well, adding 10 IU/ml IL-2 and about 10 ug/ml peptides. About this clone itself: Its specificity is unknown.

Sequenced by immunoSEQ multiplex PCR; TCRdb stores in-frame clones only, minus some. The repertoire holds under 80,000 clones, around three quarters seen once, with around 0.95% in the top ten. General study points: Clones of infection and vaccine origin contracted markedly late after vaccination.

This chain uses TRBV6-2 or TRBV6-3 with TRBJ1-5; 8 positions agree with TRBD1. The TCR sequence derives from a human donor who received a COVID-19 vaccine. Sample: CD4+ T cells from PBMCs cultured with HCoV-OC43 spike peptides, taken after COVID-19 vaccination. Subset: HCoV-OC43 spike overlapping peptide pool stimulation. The CDR3 nucleotides are TGTGCCAGCAGTCCGACGACAGGGGTAAGACAGCCCCAGCATTTT. Protein product: CASSPTTGVRQPQHF.